These 6 T cell receptor beta chains share one sample of origin, sequenced in a study of a mutant IDH1 vaccine in newly diagnosed glioma. Generated by immunoSEQ multiplex PCR, the TCRdb table keeps only in-frame clones and is missing some. The data contain some 60,000 clones, 70% to 90% of them seen just once; the ten biggest clones take up about 5%. These receptors lack a known antigen. The time point is: week 5, during vaccination. A 20-mer mutant IDH1 peptide at 300 ug was injected subcutaneously with topical imiquimod. The input for sequencing was PBMCs, taken from a glioma patient whose treatment included an IDH1 peptide vaccine. All receptors come from a woman aged 40 to 50 with glioma.

As regards this clone: One junction end disagrees with the germline gene, perhaps due to a read error. The chain links TRBV11-2 to TRBJ1-1; 9 nucleotides align to TRBD1. This CDR3 has 12 amino acids. Germline CDR1 reads SGHAT; CDR2 reads FQNNGV. CDR3 DNA sequence: TGTGCCAGCAGCTTAGTAGGGGACAGGGTCTCCTTT. This codes for CASSLVGDRVSF.

The rearrangement uses TRBV5-1 and TRBJ2-7, with a possible D match to TRBD2 (6 bases). The germline CDR1 and CDR2 sequences are SGHRS and YFSETQ. This CDR3 region has 14 residues. Trimming left V 1 base short and J 5 bases short, with 13 bases between. CDR3 nucleotide sequence: TGCGCCAGCAGCTTGTTGGGACTGTCTGACGAGCAGTACTTC. Its protein is CASSLLGLSDEQYF.

This clone is a singleton in its sample. The chain couples TRBV7-9 to TRBJ2-3, with TRBD2 as a possible D gene (5 bases). Per germline, CDR1 SEHNR and CDR2 FQNEAQ (reference sequence). The CDR3 runs 15 residues. V was shortened by 4 bases and J by 0 bases, with 11 bases between the two germline ends. The CDR3 reads CASSSWTFSTDTQYF. CDR3 DNA sequence: TGTGCCAGCAGCTCTTGGACTTTTAGCACAGATACGCAGTATTTT.

The genes are TRBV4-1 and TRBJ2-3; D call uncertain. Looked up from germline, CDR1 is MGHRA and CDR2 is YSYEKL. Trimming took 6 bases from V and 2 from J, leaving 12 bases between them. The CDR3 has 14 residues. The CDR3: CASRKRVATDTQYF. For the CDR3, the DNA is TGCGCCAGCAGGAAAAGGGTAGCCACAGATACGCAGTATTTT.

V is TRBV12-1 and J is TRBJ2-5; the table's D call of TRBD1 was not tested on the DNA. TRBV12-1 is a pseudogene locus. The CDR3 loop spans 16 amino acids. The CDR3 reads CASSPWIRVERETQYF. DNA of the CDR3: TGTGCCAGCAGCCCTTGGATCAGGGTGGAACGAGAGACCCAGTACTTC.

The count of this clone is one. V is TRBV5-4 and J is TRBJ2-2; D gene unclear. CDR1 is SGHNT and CDR2 is YYREEE in the germline V gene (reference sequence). V was clipped by 0 bases and J by 5 bases, with 8 bases between them. The CDR3 spans 14 residues. This CDR3 reads CASSLVGRTGELFF. In nucleotides, the CDR3 is TGTGCCAGCAGCTTGGTAGGACGAACCGGGGAGCTGTTTTTT.